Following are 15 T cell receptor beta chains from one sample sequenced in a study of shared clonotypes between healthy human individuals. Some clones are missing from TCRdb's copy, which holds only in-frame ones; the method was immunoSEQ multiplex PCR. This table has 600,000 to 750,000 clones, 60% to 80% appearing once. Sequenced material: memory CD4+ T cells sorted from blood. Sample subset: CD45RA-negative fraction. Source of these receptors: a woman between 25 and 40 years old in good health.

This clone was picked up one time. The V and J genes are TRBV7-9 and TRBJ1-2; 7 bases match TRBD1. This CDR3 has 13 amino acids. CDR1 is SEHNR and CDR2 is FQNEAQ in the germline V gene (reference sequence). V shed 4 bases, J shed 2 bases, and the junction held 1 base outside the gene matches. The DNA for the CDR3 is TGTGCCAGCAGCTCCAGGGGGAACTATGGCTACACCTTC. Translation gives CASSSRGNYGYTF.

CDR3 nucleotide sequence: TGTGCCAGCAGCTTATCACGGCGAACCTACGAGCAGTACTTC. This gives the protein CASSLSRRTYEQYF. The chain carries TRBV13 and TRBJ2-7; no clear D. The CDR3 has 14 amino acids. CDR1 and CDR2 from the germline V gene are PRHDT and FYEKMQ (reference sequence). V lost 2 bases to trimming and J lost 2 bases, with 10 bases between them.

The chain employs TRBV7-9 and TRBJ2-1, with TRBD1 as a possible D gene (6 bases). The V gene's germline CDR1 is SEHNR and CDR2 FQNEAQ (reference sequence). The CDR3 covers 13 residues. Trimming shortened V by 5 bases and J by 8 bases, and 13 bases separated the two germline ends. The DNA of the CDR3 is TGTGCCAGCAGCGGCGGACAGAGGGATGAGCAGTTCTTC. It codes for CASSGGQRDEQFF.

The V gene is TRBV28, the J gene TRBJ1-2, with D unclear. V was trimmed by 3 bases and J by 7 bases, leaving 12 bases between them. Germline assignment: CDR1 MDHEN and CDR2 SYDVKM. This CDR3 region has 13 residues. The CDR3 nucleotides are TGTGCCAGCAGTTTCGAACTTCGATTTGGCTACACCTTC. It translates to CASSFELRFGYTF.

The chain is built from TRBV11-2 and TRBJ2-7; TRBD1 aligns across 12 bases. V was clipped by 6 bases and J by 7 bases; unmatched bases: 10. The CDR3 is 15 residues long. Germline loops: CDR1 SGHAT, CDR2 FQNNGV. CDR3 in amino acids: CASRSNRDRGREQYF. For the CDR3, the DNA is TGTGCCAGCAGATCAAACCGGGACAGGGGGCGAGAGCAGTACTTC. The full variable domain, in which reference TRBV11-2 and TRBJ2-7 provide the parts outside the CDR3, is EAGVAQSPRYKIIEKRQSVAFWCNPISGHATLYWYQQILGQGPKLLIQFQNNGVVDDSQLPKDRFSAERLKGVDSTLKIQPAKLEDSAVYLCASRSNRDRGREQYFGPGTRLTVT.

The CDR3 nucleotides are TGTGCCACCCGCCGGGGGGAACCTAACTATGGCTACACCTTC. Translation: CATRRGEPNYGYTF. The chain carries TRBV10-3 and TRBJ1-2; weak D call: TRBD1 (5 bases). V was trimmed by 10 bases and J by 0 bases, leaving 15 bases between them. Germline CDR1 is ENHRY and CDR2 is SYGVKD. This CDR3 comprises 14 residues.

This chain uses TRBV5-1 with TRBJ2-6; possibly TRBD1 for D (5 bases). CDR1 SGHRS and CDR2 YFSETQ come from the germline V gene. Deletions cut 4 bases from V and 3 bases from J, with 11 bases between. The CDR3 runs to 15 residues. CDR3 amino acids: CASSPQGFGANVLTF. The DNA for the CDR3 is TGCGCCAGCAGCCCGCAGGGATTTGGGGCCAACGTCCTGACTTTC.

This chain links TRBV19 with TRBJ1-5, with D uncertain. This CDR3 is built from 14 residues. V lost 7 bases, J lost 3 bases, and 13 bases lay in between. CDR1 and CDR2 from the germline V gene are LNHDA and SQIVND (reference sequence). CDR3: CASNNGRANQPQHF. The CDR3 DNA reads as TGTGCCAGTAATAATGGCAGAGCCAATCAGCCCCAGCATTTT.

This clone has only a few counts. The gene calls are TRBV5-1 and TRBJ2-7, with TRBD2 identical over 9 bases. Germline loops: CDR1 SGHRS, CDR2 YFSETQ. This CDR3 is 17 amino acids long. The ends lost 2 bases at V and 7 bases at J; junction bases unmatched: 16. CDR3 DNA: TGCGCCAGCAGCTTCGGGACTAGCACCAGGGGCATGGGGGAGCAGTACTTC. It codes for CASSFGTSTRGMGEQYF.

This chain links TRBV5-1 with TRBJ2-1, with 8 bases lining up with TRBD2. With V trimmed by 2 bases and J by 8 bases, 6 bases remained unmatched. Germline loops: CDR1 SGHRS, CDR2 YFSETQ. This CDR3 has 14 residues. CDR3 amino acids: CASSFDSLADEQFF. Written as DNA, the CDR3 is TGCGCCAGCAGCTTCGATTCACTAGCGGATGAGCAGTTCTTC.

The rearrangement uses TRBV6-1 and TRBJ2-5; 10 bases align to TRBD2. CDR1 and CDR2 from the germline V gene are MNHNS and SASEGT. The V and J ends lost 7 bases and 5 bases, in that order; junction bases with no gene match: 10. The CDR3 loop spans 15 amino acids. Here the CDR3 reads CASKLAGVSGETQYF. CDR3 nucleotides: TGTGCCAGCAAGCTAGCGGGAGTATCGGGGGAGACCCAGTACTTC.

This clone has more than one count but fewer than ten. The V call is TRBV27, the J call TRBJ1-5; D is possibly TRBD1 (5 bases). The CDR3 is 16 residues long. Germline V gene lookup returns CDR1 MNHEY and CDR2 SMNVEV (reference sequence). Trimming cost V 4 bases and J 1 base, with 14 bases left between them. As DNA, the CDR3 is TGTGCCAGCAGTTCATCCCGGGACGGGAGCAATCAGCCCCAGCATTTT. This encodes CASSSSRDGSNQPQHF.

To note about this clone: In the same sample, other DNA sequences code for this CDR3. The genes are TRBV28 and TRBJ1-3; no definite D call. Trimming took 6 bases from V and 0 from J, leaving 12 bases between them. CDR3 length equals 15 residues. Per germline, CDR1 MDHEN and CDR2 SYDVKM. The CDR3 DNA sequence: TGTGCCAGCAGCTTCCGAGGGAGCTCTGGAAACACCATATATTTT. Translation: CASSFRGSSGNTIYF.

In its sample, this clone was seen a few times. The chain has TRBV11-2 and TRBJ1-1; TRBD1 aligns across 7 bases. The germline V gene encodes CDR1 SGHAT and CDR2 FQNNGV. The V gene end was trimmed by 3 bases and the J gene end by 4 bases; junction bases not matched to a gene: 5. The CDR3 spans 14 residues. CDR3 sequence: CASSLEGQVTEAFF. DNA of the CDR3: TGTGCCAGCAGCTTGGAAGGACAGGTCACTGAAGCTTTCTTT.

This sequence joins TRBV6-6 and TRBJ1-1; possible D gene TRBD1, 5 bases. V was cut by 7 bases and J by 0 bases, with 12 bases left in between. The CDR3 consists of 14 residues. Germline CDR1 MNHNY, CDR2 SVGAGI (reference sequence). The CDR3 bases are TGTGCCAGCAACACTCCAGGGATGAACACTGAAGCTTTCTTT. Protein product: CASNTPGMNTEAFF.